This T cell receptor (beta chain) stems from a study of OX40 agonist ivuxolimab in advanced cancers. Whole-study context: Dose-escalation patients had hepatocellular carcinoma, melanoma, renal cell or head and neck cancer. Eligibility rules accepted prior anti-PD-1, anti-PD-L1 or anti-CTLA-4 therapy, and over 30% had some.

V lost 4 bases and J lost 2, with 18 bases in between. Germline CDR1 reads LGHNA; CDR2 reads YNFKEQ. The CDR3 contains 17 residues. Study-level points and caveats: Clonal expansion in partial responders at 0.1-3.0 mg/kg ranked among the lowest.

Worth noting for this clone: Its antigen is not identified.

At baseline, cycle 4 day 1, and cycle 7 day 1, blood was sampled. The data were produced by immunoSEQ multiplex PCR, yet TCRdb's version contains in-frame clones alone and is incomplete. The table includes around 67,000 clones, roughly 83% detected once. V usage is TRBV4-2 and J usage is TRBJ2-1; D is unresolved. This TCR came from an adult with an advanced solid tumor such as melanoma, head and neck, liver or kidney cancer. Sequencing used CD4+ or CD8+ T cells sorted from blood, obtained in a trial of the OX40 agonist ivuxolimab. CDR3 sequence: CASSLLQESLAYNEQFF. The CDR3 coding sequence is TGTGCCAGCAGCCTCCTTCAGGAATCCCTCGCCTACAATGAGCAGTTCTTC.